The 15 T cell receptor beta chains below come from one sample, sequenced in a study of cytomegalovirus exposure and HLA in healthy donors (dated by TCRdb to the late 2010s). Receptor amplification or capture employed the immunoSEQ multiplex PCR assay. A mixture of 60 forward primers for TCR Vbeta segments and 13 reverse primers for TCR Jbeta segments was used in the multiplex PCR. Sourced from immuneACCESS, this table was stored by TCRdb with only in-frame sequences that have V and J called. A share of the clones is absent; for the studies checked, an unresolved V gene accounts for under half, and the remainder has no known explanation. In this sample the table shows over 150,000 clones, approximately 80% of which occur a single time. Together, the top ten hold 7.5% to 9.5% of the sample. Input material: PBMCs. Every receptor here comes from a male donor in good health and CMV-seropositive.

The V call is TRBV7-6, the J call TRBJ2-1; D not certain. The CDR3 runs to 13 residues. The germline V gene has CDR1 SGHVS and CDR2 FNYEAQ. V lost 0 bases and J lost 6, with 6 bases in between. The CDR3 DNA follows: TGTGCCAGCAGCTTAGCTAGAGGCAATGAGCAGTTCTTC. Translation: CASSLARGNEQFF.

The gene calls are TRBV10-3 and TRBJ2-7; maybe TRBD2 (5 bases). CDR1 is ENHRY, CDR2 SYGVKD, per germline. The CDR3 spans 15 residues. Trimming took off 4 bases at V and 0 bases at J, with 13 bases between the two ends. The CDR3 DNA follows: TGTGCCATCAGTGGCGAGGACTCGAGCTCCTACGAGCAGTACTTC. Translated, it gives CAISGEDSSSYEQYF.

The chain recombines TRBV13 with TRBJ2-2; 7 positions agree with TRBD1. CDR1 is PRHDT and CDR2 is FYEKMQ in the germline V gene (reference sequence). V dropped 5 bases and J dropped 4; count of bases not matched to a gene: 10. The CDR3 covers 16 residues. The CDR3 here is CASSPEVGTVTGELFF. Here the CDR3 DNA reads TGTGCCAGCAGCCCGGAGGTGGGGACAGTCACCGGGGAGCTGTTTTTT. Complete variable domain (other parts from reference TRBV13 and TRBJ2-2): AAGVIQSPRHLIKEKRETATLKCYPIPRHDTVYWYQQGPGQDPQFLISFYEKMQSDKGSIPDRFSAQQFSDYHSELNMSSLELGDSALYFCASSPEVGTVTGELFFGEGSRLTVL.

The chain links TRBV18 to TRBJ2-3; possibly TRBD1 for D (5 bases). The CDR3 is made up of 16 amino acids. Germline V CDR1 and CDR2: KGHSH, LQKENI. Trimming stripped 2 bases from V and 0 bases from J, with 12 bases between. CDR3 loop: CASSPRGTTSTDTQYF. CDR3 coding DNA: TGTGCCAGCTCACCAAGGGGCACCACTAGCACAGATACGCAGTATTTT.

This clone was seen a handful of times. The chain joins TRBV7-9 to TRBJ1-6; no clear D. Germline-derived CDR1 and CDR2 are SEHNR and FQNEAQ (reference sequence). Trimming took 4 bases from V and 7 from J, leaving 8 bases between them. The CDR3 totals 13 residues. The CDR3 reads CASSWEKNSPLHF. DNA for the CDR3: TGTGCCAGCAGCTGGGAGAAGAATTCACCCCTCCACTTT.

On this clone: The junction and the germline gene differ at one end; a read error may be behind it. The DNA for the CDR3 is TGTGCCAGCAGTCCCGGGACAGGGTTCTTC. It is translated as CASSPGTGFF. The rearrangement uses TRBV27 and TRBJ2-7; 9 positions agree with TRBD1. CDR3 length equals 10 residues. Germline assignment: CDR1 MNHEY and CDR2 SMNVEV (reference sequence).

The chain combines TRBV11-2 with TRBJ1-4, with TRBD1 identical over 11 bases. The CDR3 runs to 16 residues. Trimming at V came to 5 bases and at J to 7 bases, leaving 9 bases not matched to a gene. CDR1 and CDR2 (germline): SGHAT, FQNNGV. DNA of the CDR3: TGTGCCAGCAGCCCTCGGACAGGGGGCAAGGGTGAAAAACTGTTTTTT. Amino acids: CASSPRTGGKGEKLFF.

This clone appeared once. The V gene is TRBV11-2, the J gene TRBJ1-2; possibly TRBD1 for D (6 bases). V gave up 2 bases and J gave up 6 bases, with 7 bases separating them. The germline V gene encodes CDR1 SGHAT and CDR2 FQNNGV. CDR3 size: 12 residues. Here the CDR3 DNA reads TGTGCCAGCAGCTTATCAGGGGATGGCTACACCTTC. Amino acid sequence: CASSLSGDGYTF.

This chain joins TRBV10-2 and TRBJ1-6; tentative D call: TRBD1 (5 bases). The CDR3 is 16 amino acids. Trimming left V 3 bases short and J 6 bases short, with 15 bases between. Germline V gene data show CDR1 as WSHSY and CDR2 as SAAADI. The CDR3 nucleotides read TGCGCCAGCAGTGAAAGGGGAGGGTCGGGTAATTCACCCCTCCACTTT. This encodes CASSERGGSGNSPLHF.

The chain carries TRBV5-4 and TRBJ1-5; D is perhaps TRBD1 (6 bases). The CDR3 runs to 15 residues. Per the germline V gene, CDR1 is SGHNT and CDR2 is YYREEE (reference sequence). V lost 0 bases, J lost 3 bases, and 10 bases lay in between. Written as DNA, the CDR3 is TGTGCCAGCAGCTTGGCCGGGGACACCAATCAGCCCCAGCATTTT. It codes for CASSLAGDTNQPQHF.

This clone has only a few counts. V gene TRBV7-9 combines with J gene TRBJ1-2; D is unclear. This CDR3 spans 13 amino acids. In germline, CDR1 is SEHNR, CDR2 FQNEAQ (reference sequence). V lost 2 bases and J lost 4, with 8 bases in between. CDR3 nucleotides: TGTGCCAGCAGCTTAAATCGCGCCTATGGCTACACCTTC. Encoded protein: CASSLNRAYGYTF.

This chain joins TRBV7-6 and TRBJ1-2, with D possibly matching TRBD1 (5 bases). Trimming stripped 3 bases from V and 14 bases from J, with 19 bases between. CDR3 length: 13 residues. CDR1 is SGHVS, CDR2 FNYEAQ, per germline. DNA for the CDR3: TGTGCCAGCAGCTTTTCACAAACGACGGGGGTAACCTTC. Protein sequence: CASSFSQTTGVTF.

This sequence joins TRBV7-2 and TRBJ2-3; D remains unclear. The V gene lost 5 bases and the J gene lost 1 base, with 10 bases spanning the gap. The CDR3 is made up of 14 amino acids. Per germline, CDR1 SGHTA and CDR2 FQGNSA. The CDR3 DNA reads TGTGCCAGCAGCCCCTCTCTCGGCACAGATACGCAGTATTTT. Translating it yields CASSPSLGTDTQYF.

In this sample, this clone turned up once. The gene calls are TRBV18 and TRBJ1-5, with D possibly TRBD1 on 6 matching bases. Germline CDR1 and CDR2: KGHSH and LQKENI. Trimming removed 1 base at V and 0 bases at J, with 16 bases between. The CDR3 has 18 residues. The CDR3 loop is CASSPLGAEEYSNQPQHF. The CDR3 DNA reads TGTGCCAGCTCACCACTGGGGGCAGAGGAGTATAGCAATCAGCCCCAGCATTTT.

The genes are TRBV6-5 and TRBJ2-7; D not resolved. Germline V CDR1 and CDR2: MNHEY, SVGAGI. The ends were cut back, 6 bases at V and 5 bases at J, with 11 bases in the middle. The CDR3 is made up of 12 amino acids. In DNA form, the CDR3 reads TGTGCCAGCAGCAACGGCGGCGACGAGCAGTACTTC. Translating gives CASSNGGDEQYF.